A selection of T cell receptor beta chains follows, all from one sample in a study of blood T cell repertoires in COVID-19. Sequencing was performed with immunoSEQ multiplex PCR; in TCRdb, only in-frame clones are kept and a portion is missing. The sample carries 100,000 or so clones, approximately 90% recorded once. Material for sequencing was peripheral blood. The receptors stem from a man in his fifties or sixties with acute or convalescent COVID-19. The CDR3 runs from the conserved cysteine through the conserved F or W. D genes are given only for firm matches. The size of a clone is reported for some rows only, either as once, few or many, or as a class for expanded clones.

v_call	clone_size	j_call	d_call	cdr3_aa	cdr3_nt
TRBV19	NA	TRBJ2-1	NA	CASSTIQVSSYNEQFF	TGTGCCAGTAGTACCATACAGGTCAGCTCCTACAATGAGCAGTTCTTC
TRBV24-1	NA	TRBJ2-7	NA	CATSDLTEDEQYF	TGTGCCACCAGTGATTTAACCGAGGACGAGCAGTACTTC
TRBV11-3	NA	TRBJ2-7	NA	CASSPRGLYEQYF	TGTGCCAGCAGCCCCCGCGGACTGTACGAGCAGTACTTC
TRBV6-5	NA	TRBJ1-1	NA	CASSYLPGGGTEAFF	TGTGCCAGCAGTTACCTTCCCGGGGGGGGCACTGAAGCTTTCTTT
TRBV3-1/TRBV3-2	NA	TRBJ1-1	NA	CASSQSFRGRNTEAFF	TGTGCCAGCAGCCAATCCTTCAGAGGCAGAAACACTGAAGCTTTCTTT
TRBV5-4	NA	TRBJ2-3	NA	CASSAGLTSTDTQYF	TGTGCCAGCAGCGCGGGCCTCACTAGCACAGATACGCAGTATTTT
TRBV7-6	NA	TRBJ2-7	TRBD2	CASSLLRGESSYEQYF	TGTGCCAGCAGCTTATTGCGGGGGGAGAGCTCCTACGAGCAGTACTTC
TRBV30	NA	TRBJ1-5	TRBD1	CALQGVRTQNQPQHF	TGTGCCTTACAGGGGGTGAGGACCCAAAATCAGCCCCAGCATTTT
TRBV5-5	NA	TRBJ1-4	NA	CASSSGHSIRTNEKLFF	TGTGCCAGCAGCTCGGGACACTCAATTCGCACTAATGAAAAACTGTTTTTT
TRBV5-4	NA	TRBJ2-1	TRBD2	CASSPNGLAGGHNEQFF	TGTGCCAGCAGCCCCAATGGACTAGCGGGGGGCCACAATGAGCAGTTCTTC
TRBV2	NA	TRBJ1-5	TRBD1	CASREDRVNNQPQHF	TGTGCCAGCAGGGAGGACAGGGTCAACAATCAGCCCCAGCATTTT
TRBV30	NA	TRBJ1-2	TRBD1	CALMWTGGGYTF	TGTGCCCTTATGTGGACAGGAGGTGGCTACACCTTC
TRBV15	NA	TRBJ1-2	NA	CATSSRPRVAVVGYTF	TGTGCCACCAGCTCCCGACCCCGCGTAGCAGTGGTGGGCTACACCTTC
TRBV2	NA	TRBJ1-3	NA	CASSSNTGSFSGNTIYF	TGTGCCAGCAGTTCCAACACAGGCTCTTTCTCTGGAAACACCATATATTTT
TRBV7-8	NA	TRBJ2-7	TRBD1	CASSSRWGQGAGEQYF	TGTGCCAGCAGCTCCCGCTGGGGACAGGGGGCGGGTGAGCAGTACTTC
TRBV24-1	NA	TRBJ2-7	TRBD1	CATSELNGTGGSYEQYF	TGTGCCACCAGTGAATTAAACGGGACAGGGGGCTCCTACGAGCAGTACTTC
TRBV6-5	NA	TRBJ1-2	TRBD1	CASMRGLMYGYTF	TGTGCCAGCATGAGGGGGCTTATGTATGGCTACACCTTC
TRBV7-6	NA	TRBJ1-3	NA	CASSLGTSSGNTIYF	TGTGCCAGCAGCTTAGGTACAAGTTCTGGAAACACCATATATTTT
TRBV2	NA	TRBJ1-6	NA	CASGGDGRSPLHF	TGTGCCAGCGGGGGGGATGGGAGGTCACCCCTCCACTTT
TRBV19	NA	TRBJ1-1	NA	CASNGDTEAFF	TGTGCCAGTAACGGGGACACTGAAGCTTTCTTT
TRBV13	NA	TRBJ1-3	TRBD1	CASSEGRGILGGNTIYF	TGTGCCAGCAGCGAAGGCAGGGGGATTTTGGGAGGAAACACCATATATTTT
TRBV10-2	NA	TRBJ1-4	NA	CASSERGTNEKLFF	TGCGCCAGCAGTGAAAGGGGAACTAATGAAAAACTGTTTTTT
TRBV3-1/TRBV3-2	NA	TRBJ1-2	NA	CASSQGGMVGVGYTF	TGTGCCAGCAGCCAAGGAGGTATGGTCGGGGTTGGCTACACCTTC
TRBV25-1	NA	TRBJ1-6	NA	CASSEGSPLHF	TGTGCCAGCAGTGAAGGCTCACCCCTCCACTTT
TRBV19	NA	TRBJ2-5	TRBD1	CASSWTGQETQYF	TGTGCCAGTAGTTGGACAGGCCAAGAGACCCAGTACTTC
TRBV4-2	NA	TRBJ2-2	TRBD2	CASSTPSGGVTGELFF	TGTGCCAGCAGCACCCCTAGCGGGGGGGTGACCGGGGAGCTGTTTTTT
TRBV5-1	NA	TRBJ2-7	TRBD2	CASSFGGTYEQYF	TGCGCCAGCAGCTTCGGGGGGACCTACGAGCAGTACTTC
TRBV7-2	NA	TRBJ2-3	NA	CASSLVSPRSDTQYF	TGTGCCAGCAGCTTAGTCTCGCCGAGGTCAGATACGCAGTATTTT
TRBV7-7	NA	TRBJ2-2	NA	CASSLVPIGVTGELFF	TGTGCCAGCAGCTTAGTCCCTATAGGGGTCACCGGGGAGCTGTTTTTT
TRBV11-3	NA	TRBJ2-7	TRBD1	CATSKGQGNSYEQYF	TGTGCCACCTCTAAGGGACAGGGAAACTCCTACGAGCAGTACTTC
TRBV7-9	NA	TRBJ1-6	NA	CASSLVPPGVYNSPLHF	TGTGCCAGCAGCTTAGTTCCCCCAGGGGTCTATAATTCACCCCTCCACTTT
TRBV18	NA	TRBJ1-1	TRBD1	CASSPPTGWLTEAFF	TGTGCCAGCTCACCACCGACAGGGTGGCTCACTGAAGCTTTCTTT
TRBV12-3/TRBV12-4	NA	TRBJ1-1	NA	CASSFGPGTEAFF	TGTGCCAGCAGTTTCGGGCCGGGGACTGAAGCTTTCTTT
TRBV21-1	NA	TRBJ1-5	NA	CASSKAGTGDGNSNQPQHF	TGTGCCAGCAGCAAAGCAGGGACAGGGGACGGGAATAGCAATCAGCCCCAGCATTTT
TRBV2	NA	TRBJ1-2	TRBD1	CASTWDRPDYGYTF	TGTGCCAGCACCTGGGACAGGCCCGACTATGGCTACACCTTC
TRBV27	NA	TRBJ2-1	TRBD2	CAIGDYYNEQFF	TGTGCCATTGGGGACTATTACAATGAGCAGTTCTTC
TRBV7-6	NA	TRBJ1-6	NA	CASSSSPQGMGNSPLHF	TGTGCCAGCAGCTCGTCACCGCAGGGGATGGGTAATTCACCCCTCCACTTT
TRBV16	NA	TRBJ1-1	TRBD1	CASSQSPGGTEAFF	TGTGCCAGCAGCCAATCCCCAGGGGGCACTGAAGCTTTCTTT
TRBV20-1	NA	TRBJ2-1	NA	CSVSPNEQFF	TGCAGTGTCAGTCCCAATGAGCAGTTCTTC
TRBV10-2	once	TRBJ2-7	TRBD2	CASSAAGDEQYF	TGCGCCAGCAGTGCAGCGGGGGACGAGCAGTACTTC
TRBV3-1/TRBV3-2	NA	TRBJ2-1	TRBD1	CASRPRDRRSNEQFF	TGTGCCAGCAGACCTCGGGACAGAAGATCCAATGAGCAGTTCTTC
TRBV4-2	NA	TRBJ2-1	TRBD2	CASSPRMVGTSGDTSYNEQFF	TGTGCCAGCAGCCCAAGAATGGTGGGGACTAGCGGCGATACGAGCTACAATGAGCAGTTCTTC
TRBV9	many	TRBJ2-5	TRBD2	CASSDFWGGGDETQYF	TGTGCCAGCAGCGACTTTTGGGGCGGGGGGGACGAGACCCAGTACTTC
TRBV7-2	NA	TRBJ2-7	TRBD2	CASSSTSVHEQYF	TGTGCCAGCAGCTCGACTAGCGTCCACGAGCAGTACTTC
TRBV28	NA	TRBJ1-1	TRBD1	CASSQTGTEAFF	TGTGCCAGCAGCCAGACAGGGACTGAAGCTTTCTTT
TRBV19	NA	TRBJ2-4	TRBD1	CASSIWTGGAKNIQYF	TGTGCCAGTAGTATCTGGACAGGAGGAGCCAAAAACATTCAGTACTTC
TRBV13	NA	TRBJ1-1	TRBD1	CASSSQGSTEAFF	TGTGCCAGCAGCTCACAGGGGAGTACTGAAGCTTTCTTT
TRBV4-1	NA	TRBJ1-2	NA	CASSLDSNYGYTF	TGCGCCAGCAGTTTAGACTCTAACTATGGCTACACCTTC